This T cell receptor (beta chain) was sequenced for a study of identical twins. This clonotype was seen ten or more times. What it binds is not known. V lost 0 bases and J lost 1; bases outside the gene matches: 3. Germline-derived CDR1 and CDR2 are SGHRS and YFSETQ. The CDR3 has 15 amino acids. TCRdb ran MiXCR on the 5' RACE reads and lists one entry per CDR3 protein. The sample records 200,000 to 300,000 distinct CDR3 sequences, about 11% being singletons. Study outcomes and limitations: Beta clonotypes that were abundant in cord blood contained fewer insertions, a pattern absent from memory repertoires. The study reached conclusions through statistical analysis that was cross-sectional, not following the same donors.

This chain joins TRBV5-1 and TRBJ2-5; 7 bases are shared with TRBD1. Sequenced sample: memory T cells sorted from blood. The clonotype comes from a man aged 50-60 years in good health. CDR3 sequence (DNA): TGCGCCAGCAGCTTGGCCCGGACAGGCCAAGAGACCCAGTACTTC. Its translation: CASSLARTGQETQYF. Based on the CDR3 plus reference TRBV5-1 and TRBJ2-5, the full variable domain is KAGVTQTPRYLIKTRGQQVTLSCSPISGHRSVSWYQQTPGQGLQFLFEYFSETQRNKGNFPGRFSGRQFSNSRSEMNVSTLELGDSALYLCASSLARTGQETQYFGPGTRLLVL.